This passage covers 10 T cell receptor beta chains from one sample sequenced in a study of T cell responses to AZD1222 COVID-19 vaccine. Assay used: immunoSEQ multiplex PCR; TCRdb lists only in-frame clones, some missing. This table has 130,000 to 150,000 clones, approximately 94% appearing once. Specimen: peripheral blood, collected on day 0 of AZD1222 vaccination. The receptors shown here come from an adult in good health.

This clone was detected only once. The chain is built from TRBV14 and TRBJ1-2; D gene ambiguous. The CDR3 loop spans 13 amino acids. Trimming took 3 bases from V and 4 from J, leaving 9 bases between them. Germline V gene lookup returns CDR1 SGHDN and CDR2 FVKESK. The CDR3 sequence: CASSQGLLYGYTF. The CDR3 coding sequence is TGTGCCAGCAGCCAGGGCCTCCTCTATGGCTACACCTTC.

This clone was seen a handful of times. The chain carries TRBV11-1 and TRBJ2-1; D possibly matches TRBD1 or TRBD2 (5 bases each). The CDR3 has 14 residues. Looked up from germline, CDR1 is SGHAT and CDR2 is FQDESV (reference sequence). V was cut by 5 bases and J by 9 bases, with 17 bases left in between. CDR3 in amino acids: CASSPVGVRSEQFF. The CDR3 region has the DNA TGTGCCAGCAGCCCAGTGGGGGTCCGGAGTGAGCAGTTCTTC.

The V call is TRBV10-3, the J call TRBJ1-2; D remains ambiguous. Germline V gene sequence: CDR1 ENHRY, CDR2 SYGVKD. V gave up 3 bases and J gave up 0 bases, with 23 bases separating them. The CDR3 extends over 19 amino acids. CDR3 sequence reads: CAISDPGRGSPTTNYGYTF. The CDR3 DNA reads TGTGCCATCAGTGACCCCGGGAGAGGGTCTCCAACAACTAACTATGGCTACACCTTC.

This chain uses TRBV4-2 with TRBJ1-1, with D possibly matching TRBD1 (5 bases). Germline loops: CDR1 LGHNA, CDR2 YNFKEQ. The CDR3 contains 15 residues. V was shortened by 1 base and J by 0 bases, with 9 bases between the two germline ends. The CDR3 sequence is CASSQGRGMNTEAFF. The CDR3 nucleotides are TGTGCCAGCAGCCAAGGTAGGGGCATGAACACTGAAGCTTTCTTT.

The CDR3 DNA reads as TGTGCCAGCAGTTCCCTACCGGACAGGGGGCGAGGGACCCAGTACTTC. This gives the protein CASSSLPDRGRGTQYF. The rearrangement uses TRBV27 and TRBJ2-5, with TRBD1 matching over 11 bases. CDR1 is MNHEY, CDR2 SMNVEV, per germline (reference sequence). CDR3 length: 16 residues. With V trimmed by 4 bases and J by 7 bases, 11 bases remained unmatched.

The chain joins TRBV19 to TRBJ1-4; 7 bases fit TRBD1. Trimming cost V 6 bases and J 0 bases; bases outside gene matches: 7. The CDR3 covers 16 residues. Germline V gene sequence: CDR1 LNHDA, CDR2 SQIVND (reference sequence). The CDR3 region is CASRMTGPATNEKLFF. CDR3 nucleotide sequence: TGTGCCAGTAGGATGACAGGGCCCGCAACTAATGAAAAACTGTTTTTT.

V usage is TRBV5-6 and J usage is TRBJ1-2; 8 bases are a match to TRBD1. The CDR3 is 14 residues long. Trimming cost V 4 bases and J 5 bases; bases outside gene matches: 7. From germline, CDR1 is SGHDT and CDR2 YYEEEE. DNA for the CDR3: TGTGCCAGCAGCATGACAGGGGCCGGGTATGGCTACACCTTC. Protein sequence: CASSMTGAGYGYTF.

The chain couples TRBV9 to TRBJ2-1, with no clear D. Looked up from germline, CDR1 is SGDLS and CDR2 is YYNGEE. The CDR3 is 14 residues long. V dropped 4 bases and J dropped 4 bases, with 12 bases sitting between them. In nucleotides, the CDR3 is TGTGCCAGCAGCCCCCAGACGAGTTACAATGAGCAGTTCTTC. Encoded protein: CASSPQTSYNEQFF. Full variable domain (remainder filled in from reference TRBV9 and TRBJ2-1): DSGVTQTPKHLITATGQRVTLRCSPRSGDLSVYWYQQSLDQGLQFLIQYYNGEERAKGNILERFSAQQFPDLHSELNLSSLELGDSALYFCASSPQTSYNEQFFGPGTRLTVL.

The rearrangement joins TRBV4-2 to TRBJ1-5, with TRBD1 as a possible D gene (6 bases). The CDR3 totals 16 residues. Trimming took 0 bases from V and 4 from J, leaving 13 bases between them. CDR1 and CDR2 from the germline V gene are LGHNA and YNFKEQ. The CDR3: CASSQDNRERNQPQHF. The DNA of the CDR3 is TGTGCCAGCAGCCAAGATAACAGGGAGAGGAATCAGCCCCAGCATTTT.

The CDR3: CASSYEQGESVNTEAFF. The CDR3 DNA sequence: TGTGCCAGCAGTTACGAACAGGGGGAGTCAGTGAACACTGAAGCTTTCTTT. This chain uses TRBV6-2 or TRBV6-3 with TRBJ1-1; 8 bases map to TRBD1. The V and J ends lost 2 bases and 0 bases, in that order; junction bases with no gene match: 8. The CDR3 is made up of 17 amino acids. Germline V lookup: CDR1 MNHEY, CDR2 SVGEGT.